These T cell receptor beta chains were read from a single sample in a study of control samples from healthy donors and cancer patients. Using immunoSEQ multiplex PCR, the repertoire was profiled, and TCRdb retains in-frame clones only, with some absent. Among 150,000 to 200,000 clones listed, 75% to 95% were seen once. Input material: blood. All receptors come from a woman under 40 in good health. The CDR3 runs from the conserved cysteine through the conserved F or W. The order of the fields is V gene, J gene, D gene, clone size, CDR3 DNA, CDR3 protein. A D gene is named only where the DNA matches it firmly. Clone size is given for some rows only: seen once, a few or many times, or a class if the clone is expanded.

V gene: TRBV12-3/TRBV12-4
J gene: TRBJ2-7
D gene: NA
clone size: few
CDR3 DNA: TGTGCCAGCAGTTTGGGTAGGGACTACGAGCAGTACTTC
CDR3 protein: CASSLGRDYEQYF

V gene: TRBV19
J gene: TRBJ1-1
D gene: NA
clone size: NA
CDR3 DNA: TGTGCCAGTAGTATAGGAGACATACCCACTGAAGCTTTCTTT
CDR3 protein: CASSIGDIPTEAFF

V gene: TRBV2
J gene: TRBJ1-1
D gene: TRBD1
clone size: few
CDR3 DNA: TGTGCCAGCAGTATGGACAGGGGGGGGAACACTGAAGCTTTCTTT
CDR3 protein: CASSMDRGGNTEAFF

V gene: TRBV5-1
J gene: TRBJ1-1
D gene: NA
clone size: NA
CDR3 DNA: TGCGCCAGCAGCTTGGCAGGACCCTACACTGAAGCTTTCTTT
CDR3 protein: CASSLAGPYTEAFF

V gene: TRBV19
J gene: TRBJ2-6
D gene: TRBD1
clone size: NA
CDR3 DNA: TGTGCCAGTAGGACCGACAGGGCTGGGGCCAACGTCCTGACTTTC
CDR3 protein: CASRTDRAGANVLTF

V gene: TRBV19
J gene: TRBJ2-6
D gene: NA
clone size: NA
CDR3 DNA: TGTGCCAGTAGTCTGGGGGGTTCTGGGGCCAACGTCCTGACTTTC
CDR3 protein: CASSLGGSGANVLTF

V gene: TRBV6-5
J gene: TRBJ1-3
D gene: TRBD1
clone size: NA
CDR3 DNA: TGTGCCAGCAGTCCCGACAGGGTATCTGGAAACACCATATATTTT
CDR3 protein: CASSPDRVSGNTIYF

V gene: TRBV3-1/TRBV3-2
J gene: TRBJ2-1
D gene: TRBD1
clone size: NA
CDR3 DNA: TGTGCCAGCAGCCAAGAGGACAGGGGCTGGGATGAGCAGTTCTTC
CDR3 protein: CASSQEDRGWDEQFF

V gene: TRBV4-2
J gene: TRBJ1-1
D gene: NA
clone size: NA
CDR3 DNA: TGTGCCAGCAGCAGTGAGGGTACTGAAGCTTTCTTT
CDR3 protein: CASSSEGTEAFF

V gene: TRBV3-1/TRBV3-2
J gene: TRBJ1-1
D gene: NA
clone size: NA
CDR3 DNA: TGTGCCAGCAGCCAAGGGATAGGGAACACTGAAGCTTTCTTT
CDR3 protein: CASSQGIGNTEAFF

V gene: TRBV9
J gene: TRBJ2-3
D gene: NA
clone size: NA
CDR3 DNA: TGTGCCAGCAGACGTACCGATAGCACAGATACGCAGTATTTT
CDR3 protein: CASRRTDSTDTQYF

V gene: TRBV5-6
J gene: TRBJ2-7
D gene: NA
clone size: NA
CDR3 DNA: TGTGCCAGCAGCTTGGAGGGAGGCTACGAGCAGTACTTC
CDR3 protein: CASSLEGGYEQYF

V gene: TRBV19
J gene: TRBJ1-2
D gene: NA
clone size: NA
CDR3 DNA: TGTGCCAGTAGATCTAACTATGGCTACACCTTC
CDR3 protein: CASRSNYGYTF

V gene: TRBV19
J gene: TRBJ2-5
D gene: NA
clone size: NA
CDR3 DNA: TGTGCCAGTAGTATGGGGTCAGGGGCGGAGGAGACCCAGTACTTC
CDR3 protein: CASSMGSGAEETQYF

V gene: TRBV6-1
J gene: TRBJ2-3
D gene: NA
clone size: NA
CDR3 DNA: TGTGCCAGCAGTGAAGGAGGCGAGTATACGCAGTATTTT
CDR3 protein: CASSEGGEYTQYF

V gene: TRBV27
J gene: TRBJ1-2
D gene: TRBD1
clone size: NA
CDR3 DNA: TGTGCCAGCAGTTTTGCACAGGGGAGAAAAGGCTACACCTTC
CDR3 protein: CASSFAQGRKGYTF

V gene: TRBV18
J gene: TRBJ1-1
D gene: NA
clone size: NA
CDR3 DNA: TGTGCCAGCTCACCACTCTCCCTTGAAGCTTTCTTT
CDR3 protein: CASSPLSLEAFF

V gene: TRBV6-9
J gene: TRBJ1-2
D gene: NA
clone size: NA
CDR3 DNA: TGTGCCAGCAGTTATTCGCGCCCATACGGTGGCTACACCTTC
CDR3 protein: CASSYSRPYGGYTF

V gene: TRBV6-2/TRBV6-3
J gene: TRBJ2-1
D gene: NA
clone size: NA
CDR3 DNA: TGTGCCAGCAGTGACCCAGGGGTGGGTTCCTACAATGAGCAGTTCTTC
CDR3 protein: CASSDPGVGSYNEQFF

V gene: TRBV7-2
J gene: TRBJ2-7
D gene: NA
clone size: NA
CDR3 DNA: TGTGCCGGCAGCTTAGAGACAGGGAGGTACGAGCAGTACTTC
CDR3 protein: CAGSLETGRYEQYF

V gene: TRBV5-1
J gene: TRBJ1-1
D gene: NA
clone size: NA
CDR3 DNA: TGCGCCAGCAGCTTGGGTAGGAACACTGAAGCTTTCTTT
CDR3 protein: CASSLGRNTEAFF

V gene: TRBV4-3
J gene: TRBJ2-2
D gene: TRBD2
clone size: NA
CDR3 DNA: TGCGCCAGCAGCGGCCAGAGGGGCGGGAGGACGAACACCGGGGAGCTGTTTTTT
CDR3 protein: CASSGQRGGRTNTGELFF

V gene: TRBV5-1
J gene: TRBJ2-4
D gene: NA
clone size: NA
CDR3 DNA: TGCGCCAGCAGCTTGTGGACAGCCAAAAACATTCAGTACTTC
CDR3 protein: CASSLWTAKNIQYF

V gene: TRBV3-1/TRBV3-2
J gene: TRBJ2-2
D gene: TRBD1
clone size: NA
CDR3 DNA: TGTGCCAGCAGCACGACAGGGGGCACCGGGGAGCTGTTTTTT
CDR3 protein: CASSTTGGTGELFF

V gene: TRBV11-2
J gene: TRBJ1-4
D gene: TRBD1
clone size: once
CDR3 DNA: TGTGCCAGCAGCCGGGACAGGGGGGGTGAAAAACTGTTTTTT
CDR3 protein: CASSRDRGGEKLFF

V gene: TRBV19
J gene: TRBJ2-2
D gene: NA
clone size: NA
CDR3 DNA: TGTGCCAGTAGTATAGCAGGGGGGGACACCGGGGAGCTGTTTTTT
CDR3 protein: CASSIAGGDTGELFF

V gene: TRBV6-5
J gene: TRBJ1-2
D gene: TRBD1
clone size: NA
CDR3 DNA: TGTGCCAGCAGTTCCGGGACAGGGGCTAACTATGGCTACACCTTC
CDR3 protein: CASSSGTGANYGYTF

V gene: TRBV6-5
J gene: TRBJ1-6
D gene: TRBD1
clone size: NA
CDR3 DNA: TGTGCCAGCAGCAACCCAGGGGGCGTTAATTCACCCCTCCACTTT
CDR3 protein: CASSNPGGVNSPLHF

V gene: TRBV12-5
J gene: TRBJ2-7
D gene: NA
clone size: NA
CDR3 DNA: TGTGCTAGTGGTTTGAGGGGTATAGACGAGCAGTACTTC
CDR3 protein: CASGLRGIDEQYF

V gene: TRBV27
J gene: TRBJ1-2
D gene: TRBD1
clone size: NA
CDR3 DNA: TGTGCCAGCAGTTTCGGACAGGGGTGGGGCTACACCTTC
CDR3 protein: CASSFGQGWGYTF

V gene: TRBV6-5
J gene: TRBJ2-6
D gene: NA
clone size: NA
CDR3 DNA: TGTGCCAGCAGTTCCGGCCAAACTGGGGCCAACGTCCTGACTTTC
CDR3 protein: CASSSGQTGANVLTF

V gene: TRBV5-6
J gene: TRBJ2-3
D gene: TRBD2
clone size: NA
CDR3 DNA: TGTGCCAGCAGCTGGGGGTCTAGCGGGAGTGCGGATACGCAGTATTTT
CDR3 protein: CASSWGSSGSADTQYF

V gene: TRBV6-1
J gene: TRBJ1-1
D gene: TRBD1
clone size: NA
CDR3 DNA: TGTGCCAGCAGTGAAGCGACAGGGAGATTTACTGAAGCTTTCTTT
CDR3 protein: CASSEATGRFTEAFF

V gene: TRBV7-9
J gene: TRBJ2-7
D gene: TRBD1
clone size: NA
CDR3 DNA: TGTGCCAGCAGCACGGACAGGACCTACGAGCAGTACTTC
CDR3 protein: CASSTDRTYEQYF

V gene: TRBV4-3
J gene: TRBJ2-7
D gene: NA
clone size: NA
CDR3 DNA: TGCGCCAGCAGCCAACCCACGGCTAGCTCCTACGAGCAGTACTTC
CDR3 protein: CASSQPTASSYEQYF

V gene: TRBV11-2
J gene: TRBJ1-5
D gene: TRBD1
clone size: NA
CDR3 DNA: TGTGCCAGCAGCCCCGGGACAGGGGGGGCCAATCAGCCCCAGCATTTT
CDR3 protein: CASSPGTGGANQPQHF

V gene: TRBV24-1
J gene: TRBJ2-1
D gene: NA
clone size: NA
CDR3 DNA: TGTGCCACCAGTGATCCCCGGACGACCCGGGACAATGAGCAGTTCTTC
CDR3 protein: CATSDPRTTRDNEQFF

V gene: TRBV11-2
J gene: TRBJ2-2
D gene: NA
clone size: NA
CDR3 DNA: TGTGCCAGCAGCTTAGGGTCCATAGGGGGGGAGCTGTTTTTT
CDR3 protein: CASSLGSIGGELFF

V gene: TRBV2
J gene: TRBJ2-7
D gene: TRBD2
clone size: NA
CDR3 DNA: TGTGCCAGCAGTTCCCTCCTAGCGGGAGGCCGGGAGCAGTACTTC
CDR3 protein: CASSSLLAGGREQYF

V gene: TRBV2
J gene: TRBJ2-3
D gene: NA
clone size: NA
CDR3 DNA: TGTGCCAGCAGTGTCCTTGGTAGCACAGATACGCAGTATTTT
CDR3 protein: CASSVLGSTDTQYF

V gene: TRBV6-5
J gene: TRBJ1-1
D gene: TRBD1
clone size: NA
CDR3 DNA: TGTGCCAGCATTCAGGGGGCTGAAGCTTTCTTT
CDR3 protein: CASIQGAEAFF

V gene: TRBV27
J gene: TRBJ1-4
D gene: NA
clone size: few
CDR3 DNA: TGTGCCAGCAGTTTGGGTGGAGAAAAACTGTTTTTT
CDR3 protein: CASSLGGEKLFF

V gene: TRBV9
J gene: TRBJ2-3
D gene: TRBD2
clone size: NA
CDR3 DNA: TGTGCCAGCAGCCAACAAAGCGGGAGGTTCACAGATACGCAGTATTTT
CDR3 protein: CASSQQSGRFTDTQYF

V gene: TRBV28
J gene: TRBJ1-2
D gene: NA
clone size: NA
CDR3 DNA: TGTGCCAGCAGTTTCCCCGGGTTCTATGGCTACACCTTC
CDR3 protein: CASSFPGFYGYTF

V gene: TRBV19
J gene: TRBJ1-1
D gene: NA
clone size: NA
CDR3 DNA: TGTGCCAGTAGTATAGTGGGTATCGGTGAAGCTTTCTTT
CDR3 protein: CASSIVGIGEAFF

V gene: TRBV4-3
J gene: TRBJ1-2
D gene: NA
clone size: NA
CDR3 DNA: TGCGCCAGCAGCCAAGAGGCTAGGACGGACTATGGCTACACCTTC
CDR3 protein: CASSQEARTDYGYTF

V gene: TRBV6-2/TRBV6-3
J gene: TRBJ1-3
D gene: NA
clone size: NA
CDR3 DNA: TGTGCCAGCAGTTATGGAGAGGGCTACACCATATATTTT
CDR3 protein: CASSYGEGYTIYF

V gene: TRBV4-3
J gene: TRBJ1-2
D gene: NA
clone size: once
CDR3 DNA: TGCGCCAGCAGCCAAGATCTAGGATATGGCTACACCTTC
CDR3 protein: CASSQDLGYGYTF

V gene: TRBV5-8
J gene: TRBJ2-7
D gene: TRBD2
clone size: few
CDR3 DNA: TGTGCCAGCAGCGGTTCTAGCGGGAGTAGAGAGCAGTACTTC
CDR3 protein: CASSGSSGSREQYF

V gene: TRBV12-3/TRBV12-4
J gene: TRBJ1-2
D gene: NA
clone size: NA
CDR3 DNA: TGTGCCAGCAGTCCTGAGACAGATGGCTACACCTTC
CDR3 protein: CASSPETDGYTF

V gene: TRBV18
J gene: TRBJ1-1
D gene: TRBD1
clone size: NA
CDR3 DNA: TGTGCCAGCTCACCTCCGGACAGGGGGCTCACTGAAGCTTTCTTT
CDR3 protein: CASSPPDRGLTEAFF

V gene: TRBV10-2
J gene: TRBJ2-3
D gene: TRBD2
clone size: NA
CDR3 DNA: TGCGCCAGCAGCCCCACTAGCGGGGGCACAGATACGCAGTATTTT
CDR3 protein: CASSPTSGGTDTQYF

V gene: TRBV6-5
J gene: TRBJ1-5
D gene: TRBD1
clone size: NA
CDR3 DNA: TGTGCCAGCAGTTTCCGAAAGCCGGGACAGGGACAGCCCCAGCATTTT
CDR3 protein: CASSFRKPGQGQPQHF

V gene: TRBV11-2
J gene: TRBJ2-3
D gene: NA
clone size: NA
CDR3 DNA: TGTGCCAGCAGCTTAGTCCTAGCCCCAGATACGCAGTATTTT
CDR3 protein: CASSLVLAPDTQYF

V gene: TRBV11-3
J gene: TRBJ2-3
D gene: TRBD1
clone size: once
CDR3 DNA: TGTGCCAGCAGTCGGACAGGGGGGGTCACAGATACGCAGTATTTT
CDR3 protein: CASSRTGGVTDTQYF